A selection of T cell receptor beta chains follows, all from one sample in a study of T cells in Graves' hyperthyroidism and ophthalmopathy. From the multiplex PCR reads, TCRdb called clonotypes with MiXCR, one entry per CDR3 protein. The sample lists roughly 750,000 distinct CDR3 sequences; 16% were seen once. Sequencing was done on a sample of blood. The origin of the receptors is a man aged 18 to 35 with Graves' hyperthyroidism. Both conserved end residues are part of each CDR3. The order of the fields is J gene, clone size, V gene, D gene, CDR3 protein, CDR3 DNA. D genes are given only for firm matches. Part of the rows lack a size; the others show once, few, many or a class for expanded clones.

j_call: TRBJ2-5
clone_size: few
v_call: TRBV4-1
d_call: -
cdr3_aa: CASSQVRGETQYF
cdr3_nt: TGCGCCAGCAGCCAAGTCAGGGGAGAGACCCAGTACTTC

j_call: TRBJ2-2
clone_size: few
v_call: TRBV6-1
d_call: -
cdr3_aa: CASISLTGELFF
cdr3_nt: TGTGCCAGCATTAGTCTCACCGGGGAGCTGTTTTTT

j_call: TRBJ2-1
clone_size: many
v_call: TRBV6-2/TRBV6-3
d_call: TRBD2
cdr3_aa: CASSYSVASGRKYEQFF
cdr3_nt: TGTGCCAGCAGTTACTCGGTGGCTAGCGGGAGGAAGTATGAGCAGTTCTTC

j_call: TRBJ2-7
clone_size: many
v_call: TRBV12-3/TRBV12-4
d_call: -
cdr3_aa: CASSPRQGGIYEQYF
cdr3_nt: TGTGCCAGCAGTCCCCGGCAGGGAGGAATCTACGAGCAGTACTTC

j_call: TRBJ1-1
clone_size: many
v_call: TRBV28
d_call: -
cdr3_aa: CASSQNGQLNTEAFF
cdr3_nt: TGTGCCAGCAGCCAGAATGGACAGCTCAACACTGAAGCTTTCTTT

j_call: TRBJ2-1
clone_size: many
v_call: TRBV18
d_call: -
cdr3_aa: CASSPGRGNEQFF
cdr3_nt: TGTGCCAGCTCACCGGGCAGGGGCAATGAGCAGTTCTTC

j_call: TRBJ2-1
clone_size: many
v_call: TRBV7-8
d_call: -
cdr3_aa: CASSLRRADLQNYNEQFF
cdr3_nt: TGTGCCAGCAGCCTCCGGAGGGCAGATTTACAGAACTACAATGAGCAGTTCTTC

j_call: TRBJ1-2
clone_size: many
v_call: TRBV24-1
d_call: -
cdr3_aa: CATSDLGTSYGYTF
cdr3_nt: TGTGCCACCAGTGATTTGGGGACCAGCTATGGCTACACCTTC

j_call: TRBJ2-7
clone_size: many
v_call: TRBV29-1
d_call: -
cdr3_aa: CSSGEAPYEQYF
cdr3_nt: TGCAGCTCCGGAGAGGCGCCCTACGAGCAGTACTTC

j_call: TRBJ2-2
clone_size: many
v_call: TRBV12-3/TRBV12-4
d_call: TRBD1
cdr3_aa: CASSFRDRGYTGELFF
cdr3_nt: TGTGCCAGCAGTTTTAGGGACAGGGGGTACACCGGGGAGCTGTTTTTT

j_call: TRBJ2-1
clone_size: -
v_call: TRBV30
d_call: TRBD2
cdr3_aa: CAWADLGLAGVDEQFF
cdr3_nt: TGTGCCTGGGCAGACTTGGGACTAGCGGGAGTGGATGAGCAGTTCTTC

j_call: TRBJ2-1
clone_size: few
v_call: TRBV11-3
d_call: -
cdr3_aa: CASSLGRGLRTEQFF
cdr3_nt: TGTGCCAGCAGCTTAGGGAGGGGGCTTAGGACTGAGCAGTTCTTC

j_call: TRBJ2-1
clone_size: few
v_call: TRBV24-1
d_call: TRBD1
cdr3_aa: CATRTGSSYNEQFF
cdr3_nt: TGTGCCACCAGGACAGGGAGCTCCTACAATGAGCAGTTCTTC

j_call: TRBJ1-2
clone_size: -
v_call: TRBV14
d_call: -
cdr3_aa: CATERGNGYTF
cdr3_nt: TGTGCCACCGAACGAGGGAATGGCTACACCTTC

j_call: TRBJ2-7
clone_size: -
v_call: TRBV29-1
d_call: -
cdr3_aa: CSVEQGPSPGEQYF
cdr3_nt: TGCAGCGTTGAACAGGGTCCGTCACCTGGGGAGCAGTACTTC

j_call: TRBJ2-7
clone_size: -
v_call: TRBV29-1
d_call: -
cdr3_aa: CSVTGRSSYEQYF
cdr3_nt: TGCAGCGTCACGGGACGGAGCTCCTACGAGCAGTACTTC

j_call: TRBJ2-1
clone_size: few
v_call: TRBV18
d_call: TRBD2
cdr3_aa: CASSQPLAGGFAYNEQFF
cdr3_nt: TGTGCCAGCTCACAACCACTAGCGGGAGGCTTCGCGTACAATGAGCAGTTCTTC

j_call: TRBJ1-1
clone_size: -
v_call: TRBV12-5
d_call: -
cdr3_aa: CASGGENTEAFF
cdr3_nt: TGTGCTAGTGGAGGGGAGAACACTGAAGCTTTCTTT

j_call: TRBJ2-1
clone_size: few
v_call: TRBV20-1
d_call: -
cdr3_aa: CSGFGVRYNEQFF
cdr3_nt: TGCAGTGGGTTCGGAGTTCGCTACAATGAGCAGTTCTTC